The 5 T cell receptor beta chains below were found in one sample sequenced in a study of CD8+CD57+ T cells in acquired aplastic anemia (dated by TCRdb to the late 2010s). The patients picked for sequencing were ones in whom flow cytometry had shown an expansion of CD8+CD57+ cells. TCRdb shows the sequencer as Illumina HiSeq 2000. Genomic DNA was used as template for profiling of TCR beta VDJ combinations and CDR3 sequences. TCRdb passed the public sequencing reads through fastp at Q25 and MiXCR, retaining productive beta sequences. Rows are unified per CDR3 protein, each entry keeping the most common DNA and genes. For this sample the table gives 50,000 or so distinct CDR3 sequences, of which approximately 52% were detected only once. Of the sample, 16% falls within the top ten clones. The sequencing input was sorted CD4+, CD8+, or CD8+CD57+ T cells (not recorded which) from PBMCs. The source is a human donor with aplastic anemia.

The CDR3 coding sequence is TGTGCCAGCACCCAGATGGGGAGCGGGGTCTCCTACGAGCAGTACTTC. Amino acid sequence: CASTQMGSGVSYEQYF. The chain combines TRBV6-1 with TRBJ2-7; 7 bases are a match to TRBD2. Germline V CDR1 and CDR2: MNHNS, SASEGT. The CDR3 is made up of 16 amino acids. With 7 bases clipped from V and 0 bases from J, the junction kept 12 bases outside the gene matches.

This chain uses TRBV15 with TRBJ1-1; D gene ambiguous. V was cut by 1 base and J by 2 bases, with 5 bases left in between. The CDR3 spans 13 residues. CDR1 and CDR2 from the germline V gene are LNHNV and YYDKDF (reference sequence). The CDR3 sequence: CATSRGSNTEAFF. The CDR3 DNA is TGTGCCACCAGCAGAGGCTCAAACACTGAAGCTTTCTTT.

The V gene is TRBV7-9, the J gene TRBJ2-7; D is undetermined. V was trimmed by 4 bases and J by 4 bases, leaving 8 bases between them. Germline values: CDR1 SEHNR, CDR2 FQNEAQ (reference sequence). The CDR3 sequence is 12 residues long. Here the CDR3 DNA reads TGTGCCAGCAGCTCGTCAGGATACGAGCAGTACTTC. Its translation: CASSSSGYEQYF.

This clonotype was recorded at least ten times. Here the CDR3 DNA reads TGTGCCAGCAGCTTAGTCTCCACAGATACGCAGTATTTT. Its translation is CASSLVSTDTQYF. The gene calls are TRBV7-2 and TRBJ2-3; D remains ambiguous. Germline CDR1 is SGHTA and CDR2 is FQGNSA. With 1 base removed from V and 2 bases from J, the gap between germline ends came to 4 bases. This CDR3 is built from 13 residues.

The chain combines TRBV15 with TRBJ1-1; D remains ambiguous. Trimming removed 6 bases at V and 7 bases at J, with 18 bases between. In germline, CDR1 is LNHNV, CDR2 YYDKDF (reference sequence). This CDR3 region has 14 residues. CDR3 DNA: TGTGCCACCAGAATCAGACAAGGAGGTATTGAAGCTTTCTTT. Translated, it gives CATRIRQGGIEAFF.